This T cell receptor (beta chain) comes out of a study of blood T cell repertoires in COVID-19. Study context: Collection of acute and convalescent COVID-19 samples took place in the United States, Italy and Spain. Sources were T cells, B-cell-depleted T cells, or PBMCs; the material itself was cDNA or gDNA.

In the original processing: How many nucleated cells were present was estimated from reference gene primer amplification. Assay: immunoSEQ multiplex PCR; the TCRdb copy retains only in-frame clones and omits some. For V, J and clone size, that table is used; D and trimming come from the DNA. Of tens of thousands of clones in the sample, roughly 80% were seen once. The CDR3 runs to 15 residues. Trimming removed 1 base from V and 4 bases from J, with 14 bases in between. CDR1 MNHEY and CDR2 SVGAGI come from the germline V gene. The chain uses TRBV6-5 and TRBJ2-7; possible D gene TRBD2, 6 bases. The sequencing input was peripheral blood. This receptor was identified in a man in his fifties or sixties with active COVID-19. The CDR3 nucleotides are TGTGCCAGCAGTTACTTTGGCGGGGTGCGGTACGAGCAGTACTTC. It encodes CASSYFGGVRYEQYF.